This entry lists 10 T cell receptor beta chains sequenced from one sample in a study of molecular identifiers for immune sequencing clone quantification. TCRdb reprocessed the PCR reads with MiXCR, giving one entry per CDR3 protein. The table has approximately 550,000 distinct CDR3 sequences, about a fifth seen once. Sequencing was carried out using naive CD8+ T cells from blood, with Jurkat cell RNA spiked in. Subset in this sample: FACS-sorted CD8+CD4-CCR7+CD45RA+ naive T cells. The receptors shown here come from a human donor in good health. Some libraries in this study had Jurkat cell RNA spiked in.

The CDR3: CASSLRPHLLGLRSPLHF. The CDR3, as DNA: TGTGCCAGCAGCTTACGCCCGCACCTTCTAGGGCTTAGGTCACCCCTCCACTTT. The rearrangement joins TRBV7-4 to TRBJ1-6; D is unclear. The CDR3 is 18 amino acids. Trimming removed 2 bases from V and 10 bases from J, with 24 bases in between. Per germline, CDR1 SGHVT and CDR2 SQSDAQ. The full variable domain, rest sourced from reference TRBV7-4 and TRBJ1-6, is GAGVSQSPRYKVAKRGRDVALRCDSISGHVTLYWYRQTLGQGSEVLTYSQSDAQRDKSGRPSGRFSAERPERSVSTLKIQRTEQGDSAVYLCASSLRPHLLGLRSPLHFGNGTRLTVT.

This clonotype appeared once. This likely comes from a read error, as the CDR3 has no conserved phenylalanine or tryptophan at its end. The gene calls are TRBV27 and TRBJ1-2, with 12 bases that match TRBD1. V was clipped by 0 bases and J by 4 bases; unmatched bases: 0. This CDR3 comprises 15 residues. CDR1 is MNHEY and CDR2 is SMNVEV in the germline V gene (reference sequence). The CDR3 is CASSLSGQGAYGYTL. CDR3 nucleotides: TGTGCCAGCAGTTTATCGGGACAGGGGGCCTATGGCTACACCCTC.

In this sample, this clonotype turned up many times. The genes are TRBV7-2 and TRBJ2-7; D is uncertain. The V end was cut by 5 bases, the J end by 9 bases, with 20 bases between. Germline V gene lookup returns CDR1 SGHTA and CDR2 FQGNSA. The CDR3 consists of 14 residues. The chain's CDR3 is CASSPTSPLGWQYF. CDR3 coding DNA: TGTGCCAGCAGCCCGACGTCTCCATTAGGATGGCAGTACTTC.

Only a few counts were recorded for this clonotype. This chain connects TRBV9 to TRBJ2-2, with D possibly being TRBD1 (5 bases). The germline V and J ends were trimmed by 4 bases and 0 bases, with 25 bases remaining between them. The CDR3 covers 20 residues. Germline loops: CDR1 SGDLS, CDR2 YYNGEE. CDR3 in amino acids: CASSPQEQSVFFANTGELFF. The CDR3 region has the DNA TGTGCCAGCAGCCCACAGGAACAGTCAGTTTTCTTCGCGAACACCGGGGAGCTGTTTTTT.

This clonotype was seen a handful of times. This sequence joins TRBV10-2 and TRBJ2-5; D gene ambiguous. Germline V gene sequence: CDR1 WSHSY, CDR2 SAAADI. Trimming shortened V by 2 bases and J by 1 base, and 8 bases separated the two germline ends. This CDR3 contains 14 residues. The DNA of the CDR3 is TGCGCCAGCAGTGAGAGTCAGCCCCAAGAGACCCAGTACTTC. This translates into CASSESQPQETQYF.

The CDR3 reads CASSSGLAGVFDSQYF. CDR3 in DNA: TGTGCCAGCAGCAGTGGACTAGCGGGAGTATTTGATTCGCAGTATTTT. The rearrangement uses TRBV7-3 and TRBJ2-3; 13 positions agree with TRBD2. The J segment lost 10 bases and the V segment lost 5 bases, leaving 12 bases of the junction unmatched. Germline-derived CDR1 and CDR2 are SGHTA and FQGTGA. This CDR3 region has 16 residues.

There are many counts of this clonotype. The V gene is TRBV12-3 or TRBV12-4, the J gene TRBJ1-1; D gene unclear. The CDR3 sequence is 12 residues long. Trimming pared 6 bases from V and 8 bases from J, leaving 13 bases between. As DNA, the CDR3 is TGTGCCAGCAGCGAAGACGGACGAGAAGCTTTCTTT. Translated: CASSEDGREAFF.

Remarks on this clonotype: Being one base from a much bigger clone, this may be a read error. The gene calls are TRBV6-5 and TRBJ2-5; TRBD2 matches at 16 bases. Germline loops: CDR1 MNHEY, CDR2 SVGAGI. There are 19 residues in the CDR3. CDR3 residues: CVSSYSWGLAGGGRADQYF. The CDR3 nucleotides read TGTGTCAGCAGTTACTCATGGGGACTAGCGGGAGGGGGTCGAGCGGACCAGTACTTC.

For this clonotype: A much larger clone lies one base from this, so it may be a read error. The CDR3 nucleotides read TGTGCCAGCTTCACCCTGGGCCCCCTCAACGAGCAGTACTTC. Translating gives CASFTLGPLNEQYF. This sequence joins TRBV28 and TRBJ2-7, with D unclear. V gave up 8 bases and J gave up 5 bases, with 19 bases separating them. Germline values: CDR1 MDHEN, CDR2 SYDVKM. CDR3 length equals 14 residues.

This clonotype was counted many times. The J gene is TRBJ2-7, the V gene TRBV28; D unresolved. Trimming removed 5 bases at V and 11 bases at J, with 13 bases between. The CDR3 sequence is 11 residues long. Germline CDR1 is MDHEN and CDR2 is SYDVKM. The CDR3 DNA follows: TGTGCCAGCAGTCCCAATAAAGGGAAGTACTTC. Protein product: CASSPNKGKYF.